This passage covers 30 T cell receptor beta chains from one sample sequenced in a study of cytomegalovirus exposure and HLA in healthy donors. The PCR contained 60 Vbeta and 13 Jbeta primers. Assay used: immunoSEQ multiplex PCR; TCRdb lists only in-frame clones, some missing. Its clone listing holds fewer than 150,000 clones. The sequenced material came from PBMCs. These receptors were collected from a man in his forties in good health and CMV-seronegative.

The J gene is TRBJ2-3, the V gene TRBV7-9, with D hard to call. Germline V gene data show CDR1 as SEHNR and CDR2 as FQNEAQ (reference sequence). V gave up 6 bases and J gave up 3 bases, with 13 bases separating them. The CDR3 sequence is 14 residues long. CDR3 in DNA: TGTGCCAGCAGAGCACGCTCCTTAACAGATACGCAGTATTTT. Translating it yields CASRARSLTDTQYF.

The chain employs TRBV5-1 and TRBJ1-5; D gene unclear. The length of the CDR3 is 14 residues. The V end was cut by 0 bases, the J end by 2 bases, with 6 bases between. Germline V CDR1 and CDR2: SGHRS, YFSETQ. The CDR3 loop is CASSLGGRNQPQHF. The CDR3 DNA is TGCGCCAGCAGCTTGGGCGGGCGCAATCAGCCCCAGCATTTT.

The chain recombines TRBV7-2 with TRBJ2-5, with 12 positions matching TRBD2. V lost 5 bases, J lost 1 base, and 2 bases stayed unmatched. Germline values: CDR1 SGHTA, CDR2 FQGNSA. CDR3 length: 15 amino acids. CDR3 sequence (DNA): TGTGCCAGCAGCCAGACTAGCGGGGGCCAAGAGACCCAGTACTTC. This encodes CASSQTSGGQETQYF.

The chain uses TRBV29-1 and TRBJ1-1; weak D call: TRBD1 (6 bases). Trimming pared 6 bases from V and 1 base from J, leaving 9 bases between. The length of the CDR3 is 12 residues. The germline V gene encodes CDR1 SQVTM and CDR2 ANQGSEA. CDR3 protein: CSVLRGNTEAFF. In DNA, the CDR3 is TGCAGCGTACTCAGGGGGAACACTGAAGCTTTCTTT.

For the CDR3, the DNA is TGCGCCAGCAGCCAGGGACAGGGTGATGGAGACGAGCAGTTCTTC. It specifies CASSQGQGDGDEQFF. The V and J genes are TRBV4-3 and TRBJ2-1; TRBD1 agrees at 9 bases. This CDR3 has 15 amino acids. Germline trimming cut 3 bases from V and 10 bases from J; bases unmatched to any gene: 10. Germline V gene lookup returns CDR1 LGHNA and CDR2 YSLEER.

V is TRBV5-1 and J is TRBJ2-2; no clear D gene. The V end was cut by 4 bases, the J end by 4 bases, with 11 bases between. There are 14 residues in the CDR3. Germline-derived CDR1 and CDR2 are SGHRS and YFSETQ. CDR3 amino acids: CASSLREFTGELFF. The CDR3 DNA reads as TGCGCCAGCAGCCTTCGAGAGTTCACCGGGGAGCTGTTTTTT.

This sequence joins TRBV27 and TRBJ2-7; 8 nucleotides match TRBD2. This CDR3 has 14 residues. Per germline, CDR1 MNHEY and CDR2 SMNVEV (reference sequence). Trimming at V came to 3 bases and at J to 2 bases, leaving 3 bases not matched to a gene. The CDR3 loop reads CASSLAGGAYEQYF. DNA for the CDR3: TGTGCCAGCAGTTTGGCGGGGGGAGCCTACGAGCAGTACTTC.

The chain is built from TRBV5-1 and TRBJ2-1; no clear D gene. CDR1 and CDR2 (germline): SGHRS, YFSETQ. The CDR3 is 14 amino acids. V was cut by 4 bases and J by 9 bases, with 17 bases left in between. This chain's CDR3 is CASSPFIESGEQFF. In nucleotides, the CDR3 is TGCGCCAGCAGCCCTTTCATTGAGTCGGGTGAGCAGTTCTTC.

CDR3 protein: CSVEMGRSSPYEQYF. CDR3 in DNA: TGCAGCGTTGAGATGGGCAGGTCATCCCCCTACGAGCAGTACTTC. The gene calls are TRBV29-1 and TRBJ2-7; D unresolved. Germline V gene sequence: CDR1 SQVTM, CDR2 ANQGSEA. The CDR3 runs 15 residues. V shed 3 bases and J shed 2 bases, with 17 bases lying between them.

This chain joins TRBV4-2 and TRBJ2-6; a weak D match, TRBD1 (6 bases). Germline loops: CDR1 LGHNA, CDR2 YNFKEQ. The V end lost 4 bases, the J end lost 2 bases, and 9 bases lay between the germline ends. The CDR3 runs to 15 residues. CDR3 bases: TGTGCCAGCAGCCGCAGGGGAGCTGGGGCCAACGTCCTGACTTTC. The encoded protein is CASSRRGAGANVLTF.

The V and J genes are TRBV2 and TRBJ2-2; 8 nucleotides align to TRBD2. The CDR3 runs to 15 residues. The germline V gene encodes CDR1 SNHLY and CDR2 FYNNEI. J lost 4 bases, V lost 7 bases, and 8 bases had no gene match. The CDR3 DNA reads as TGTGCCAGCATCCTCGGACTAGCCGGCACCGGGGAGCTGTTTTTT. This translates into CASILGLAGTGELFF.

The chain carries TRBV7-2 and TRBJ1-1; 9 bases map to TRBD1. Losses at the gene ends were 4 bases for V and 0 bases for J; bases not matched to a gene: 9. The CDR3 totals 17 residues. The V gene's germline CDR1 is SGHTA and CDR2 FQGNSA. The CDR3 region has the DNA TGTGCCAGCAGCTCACAGGGGGCACGAATCATGAACACTGAAGCTTTCTTT. This gives the protein CASSSQGARIMNTEAFF.

This rearrangement joins TRBV10-3 to TRBJ2-5, with 11 bases fitting TRBD1. The CDR3 is 15 residues long. V was clipped by 9 bases and J by 5 bases; unmatched bases: 11. Germline assignment: CDR1 ENHRY and CDR2 SYGVKD. The CDR3 sequence is CAMNSGTGGRETQYF. CDR3 nucleotide sequence: TGTGCCATGAATTCCGGGACAGGGGGTCGGGAGACCCAGTACTTC.

This chain joins TRBV27 and TRBJ2-7, with D tentatively TRBD1 (6 bases). Germline V CDR1 and CDR2: MNHEY, SMNVEV (reference sequence). V lost 3 bases, J lost 3 bases, and 12 bases lay in between. There are 14 residues in the CDR3. CDR3 DNA sequence: TGTGCCAGCAGTTTCTCTCCGGGACACTACGAGCAGTACTTC. Amino acids: CASSFSPGHYEQYF.

The chain joins TRBV5-4 to TRBJ2-3; TRBD2 matches at 10 bases. Germline V gene data show CDR1 as SGHNT and CDR2 as YYREEE (reference sequence). The CDR3 covers 16 residues. After removal of 0 bases from V and 2 bases from J, the junction contained 3 bases not matched to a gene. CDR3 sequence: CASSLALAGVTDTQYF. CDR3 DNA: TGTGCCAGCAGCTTGGCCCTAGCGGGGGTCACAGATACGCAGTATTTT. Full variable domain (missing parts from reference TRBV5-4 and TRBJ2-3): ETGVTQSPTHLIKTRGQQVTLRCSSQSGHNTVSWYQQALGQGPQFIFQYYREEENGRGNFPPRFSGLQFPNYSSELNVNALELDDSALYLCASSLALAGVTDTQYFGPGTRLTVL.

This sequence joins TRBV6-1 and TRBJ2-7, with a tentative D call TRBD1 (5 bases). CDR3 length: 14 residues. The ends were cut back, 0 bases at V and 7 bases at J, with 13 bases in the middle. The germline gives CDR1 MNHNS, CDR2 SASEGT. For the CDR3, the DNA is TGTGCCAGCAGTGAAGCTGGCCAGGGTAGGGAGCAGTACTTC. Encoded protein: CASSEAGQGREQYF.

The chain recombines TRBV5-6 with TRBJ2-5, with 8 bases that match TRBD1. The ends lost 3 bases at V and 5 bases at J; junction bases unmatched: 12. From germline, CDR1 is SGHDT and CDR2 YYEEEE. This CDR3 comprises 16 residues. CDR3 protein: CASSSGTGPSWETQYF. For the CDR3, the DNA is TGTGCCAGCAGCTCCGGGACAGGACCCTCTTGGGAGACCCAGTACTTC.

The rearrangement links TRBV7-3 to TRBJ2-1; D is ambiguous. The CDR3 loop spans 11 amino acids. The germline V gene has CDR1 SGHTA and CDR2 FQGTGA. The germline V and J ends were trimmed by 5 bases and 9 bases, with 8 bases remaining between them. In DNA form, the CDR3 reads TGTGCCAGCAGCAGAGGTGGTGAGCAGTTCTTC. It is translated as CASSRGGEQFF.

The chain couples TRBV4-3 to TRBJ1-2, with TRBD1 as a possible D gene (5 bases). Trimming left V 5 bases short and J 8 bases short, with 15 bases between. Germline V gene data show CDR1 as LGHNA and CDR2 as YSLEER. The CDR3 covers 13 residues. CDR3 sequence: CASSAGTGLGYTF. The CDR3 DNA reads as TGCGCCAGCAGCGCCGGGACGGGACTGGGCTACACCTTC.

J is TRBJ2-1 and V is TRBV5-3; 8 nucleotides line up with TRBD1. TRBV5-3 counts as an open reading frame of uncertain function. This CDR3 region has 18 residues. The V gene end was trimmed by 1 base and the J gene end by 12 bases; junction bases not matched to a gene: 21. CDR3 in amino acids: CARSLNVGGTGGRVGQFF. The CDR3 coding sequence is TGTGCCAGAAGCTTGAACGTAGGCGGGACAGGCGGAAGGGTGGGGCAGTTCTTC.

The chain recombines TRBV19 with TRBJ1-1, with 8 bases lining up with TRBD1. Germline assignment: CDR1 LNHDA and CDR2 SQIVND (reference sequence). The ends lost 10 bases at V and 3 bases at J; junction bases unmatched: 7. CDR3 length: 13 residues. CDR3 nucleotide sequence: TGTGCCAACACAGGGACAGGAGACACTGAAGCTTTCTTT. It translates to CANTGTGDTEAFF.

The genes are TRBV7-2 and TRBJ1-2; maybe TRBD1 (5 bases). V dropped 4 bases and J dropped 10 bases, with 10 bases sitting between them. This CDR3 is built from 11 residues. Looked up from germline, CDR1 is SGHTA and CDR2 is FQGNSA. CDR3 loop: CASSSGGSYTF. CDR3 sequence (DNA): TGTGCCAGCAGCTCCGGGGGTTCCTACACCTTC.

V gene TRBV28 combines with J gene TRBJ1-1; 7 bases fit TRBD1. The trim removed 9 bases at V and 8 bases at J, leaving 9 bases unmatched. The CDR3 extends over 12 amino acids. CDR1 is MDHEN, CDR2 SYDVKM, per germline. CDR3 in DNA: TGTGCCAGTAGCCCAGGGGGGCTAGAAGCTTTCTTT. It codes for CASSPGGLEAFF.

This chain joins TRBV5-4 and TRBJ1-6, with D unclear. The CDR3 is made up of 13 amino acids. The V end was cut by 1 base, the J end by 7 bases, with 6 bases between. Looked up from germline, CDR1 is SGHNT and CDR2 is YYREEE (reference sequence). The DNA for the CDR3 is TGTGCCAGCAGCTTGTCCGGGAATTCACCCCTCCACTTT. Translating gives CASSLSGNSPLHF.

The gene calls are TRBV11-3 and TRBJ2-3, with 8 bases lining up with TRBD2. CDR3 length equals 14 residues. Germline V gives CDR1 SGHNT, CDR2 YENEEA. J was trimmed by 0 bases and V by 6 bases; bases with no gene match: 2. The CDR3 reads CASSRGGSTDTQYF. CDR3 coding DNA: TGTGCCAGCAGTCGGGGGGGAAGCACAGATACGCAGTATTTT.

The chain employs TRBV2 and TRBJ2-7; 8 positions match TRBD1. The CDR3 extends over 13 amino acids. Germline-derived CDR1 and CDR2 are SNHLY and FYNNEI. Trimming at V came to 6 bases and at J to 6 bases, leaving 7 bases not matched to a gene. The CDR3 reads CASRNGTGFEQYF. For the CDR3, the DNA is TGTGCCAGCAGGAACGGGACAGGATTCGAGCAGTACTTC.

This chain uses TRBV7-9 with TRBJ2-1, with TRBD2 matching 11 bases. Germline-derived CDR1 and CDR2 are SEHNR and FQNEAQ (reference sequence). V gave up 3 bases and J gave up 14 bases; unmatched junction bases: 9. There are 14 residues in the CDR3. CDR3 nucleotide sequence: TGTGCCAGCAGCTTCGAGGCTAGCGGGGGGTTCGAGTTCTTC. It yields the protein CASSFEASGGFEFF.

This sequence joins TRBV11-2 and TRBJ2-7, with D tentatively TRBD1 (6 bases). The CDR3 sequence is 12 residues long. The ends were cut back, 5 bases at V and 12 bases at J, with 17 bases in the middle. The germline V gene has CDR1 SGHAT and CDR2 FQNNGV. The CDR3 DNA is TGTGCCAGCAGCCCCCCGGAGACAGGCCCGTACTTC. The encoded protein is CASSPPETGPYF. The full variable domain, with the rest looked up from reference TRBV11-2 and TRBJ2-7, is EAGVAQSPRYKIIEKRQSVAFWCNPISGHATLYWYQQILGQGPKLLIQFQNNGVVDDSQLPKDRFSAERLKGVDSTLKIQPAKLEDSAVYLCASSPPETGPYFGPGTRLTVT.

The chain's CDR3 is CASSPTGPTGELFF. Written as DNA, the CDR3 is TGTGCCAGCAGCCCCACAGGGCCCACCGGGGAGCTGTTTTTT. The chain has TRBV7-9 and TRBJ2-2, with a weak D call TRBD1 (6 bases). The CDR3 length is 14 residues. The V gene's germline CDR1 is SEHNR and CDR2 FQNEAQ (reference sequence). V was trimmed by 5 bases and J by 4 bases, leaving 11 bases between them.

The chain uses TRBV5-1 and TRBJ1-2; D is uncertain. The CDR3 has 14 amino acids. Trimming left V 0 bases short and J 3 bases short, with 9 bases between. Germline V gives CDR1 SGHRS, CDR2 YFSETQ. CDR3: CASSLGPRDYGYTF. The CDR3 nucleotides read TGCGCCAGCAGCTTGGGTCCGAGGGACTATGGCTACACCTTC.